Following are 12 T cell receptor beta chains from one sample sequenced in a study of tumor-infiltrating lymphocytes in primary liver carcinoma. TCR beta cDNA was reverse-transcribed from approximately 0.45 ug of total RNA. The reaction used a constant-region primer and ProtoScript II reverse transcriptase. Each TCR beta library was derived from three nested multiplex PCR rounds that employed slightly modified ARM-PCR. The opening two PCR rounds, ten to eleven cycles each, paired TRBV1-TRBV30 forward primers with a C-beta reverse primer. TCRdb analysed the multiplex PCR reads with MiXCR anew, one entry per CDR3 protein. The sample has 300,000 to 400,000 distinct CDR3 sequences, less than 75% seen once; the top ten hold roughly 6.5%. For blood RNA, unsorted whole blood served as the source, and germline DNA was extracted too. Source material: peripheral blood. These receptors were obtained from a man in his forties or fifties with primary liver carcinoma and hepatitis B virus infection.

Details on this clonotype: A much larger clone differs from this one at a single base, so this may be a read error. This chain links TRBV6-2 or TRBV6-3 with TRBJ2-5, with 8 bases fitting TRBD2. Germline CDR1 reads MNHEY; CDR2 reads SVGEGT. The CDR3 contains 15 residues. V dropped 2 bases and J dropped 5; count of bases not matched to a gene: 7. For the CDR3, the DNA is TGTGCCAGCAGTTACAGGGCGGGAGGCACGGAGACCCAGTACTTC. Translation gives CASSYRAGGTETQYF.

In the case of this clonotype: The junction departs from germline at one end; a sequencing error may be responsible. The chain uses TRBV4-2 and TRBJ2-1; TRBD2 is a possible D gene (6 bases). CDR1 is LGHNA and CDR2 is YNFKEQ in the germline V gene. This CDR3 has 20 amino acids. The CDR3 region is CASSQVKASIEDYSYNEQLF. DNA for the CDR3: TGTGCCAGCAGCCAAGTAAAAGCCAGTATCGAGGACTACTCCTACAATGAGCAGCTCTTC.

The chain combines TRBV20-1 with TRBJ2-3, with 11 bases lining up with TRBD2. With 5 bases clipped from V and 1 base from J, the junction kept 5 bases outside the gene matches. Germline CDR1 and CDR2: DFQATT and SNEGSKA (reference sequence). This CDR3 spans 15 amino acids. The CDR3, as DNA: TGCAGTGCTCGGTTAGCGGGAGGGGGCACAGATACGCAGTATTTT. As protein: CSARLAGGGTDTQYF.

This clonotype showed up just a few times. An end of the junction does not agree with germline; a read error may underlie this. Here the CDR3 reads CANSYQRDNEQFF. The CDR3 region has the DNA TGTGCCAACAGTTATCAGCGGGACAATGAGCAGTTCTTC. The chain uses TRBV6-6 and TRBJ2-1; D is perhaps TRBD2 (6 bases). CDR3 length: 13 amino acids. Germline lookup yields CDR1 MNHNY and CDR2 SVGAGI (reference sequence).

Worth noting for this clonotype: At one end, the junction sequence differs from germline, possibly due to a read error. This chain uses TRBV11-2 with TRBJ1-4, with a possible D match to TRBD1 (5 bases). This CDR3 is built from 17 residues. CDR1 and CDR2 (germline): SGHAT, FQNNGV. In nucleotides, the CDR3 is TGTGTCAGCAGCTTAGTTGAGGGACTGGGGATCGGCGAAAAACTGTTTTTT. It yields the protein CVSSLVEGLGIGEKLFF. The full variable domain, with the rest looked up from reference TRBV11-2 and TRBJ1-4, is EAGVAQSPRYKIIEKRQSVAFWCNPISGHATLYWYQQILGQGPKLLIQFQNNGVVDDSQLPKDRFSAERLKGVDSTLKIQPAKLEDSAVYLCVSSLVEGLGIGEKLFFGSGTQLSVL.

The chain uses TRBV6-5 and TRBJ1-2, with D perhaps TRBD1 (6 bases). V lost 9 bases to trimming and J lost 7 bases, with 18 bases between them. The CDR3 length is 13 residues. Per germline, CDR1 MNHEY and CDR2 SVGAGI. The CDR3 protein is CASRHAGVVGYTF. The CDR3 DNA sequence: TGTGCCAGTAGGCACGCAGGGGTCGTTGGCTACACCTTC.

Turning to this clonotype: A much bigger clone sits one base away, suggesting this may be a read error. CDR3 protein: CATWWDTEAFF. The CDR3 DNA follows: TGTGCAACATGGTGGGACACTGAAGCTTTCTTT. The chain employs TRBV6-1 and TRBJ1-1, with unresolved D. The CDR3 is 11 amino acids. Germline assignment: CDR1 MNHNS and CDR2 SASEGT.

This clonotype was observed at least ten times. The CDR3 reads CASSYTTVAEQFF. The CDR3 bases are TGTGCCAGCAGTTACACGACAGTAGCGGAGCAGTTCTTC. The rearrangement uses TRBV6-2 or TRBV6-3 and TRBJ2-1; D might be TRBD1 or TRBD2, each matching 5 bases. Germline V gene sequence: CDR1 MNHEY, CDR2 SVGEGT. The V end lost 2 bases, the J end lost 10 bases, and 12 bases lay between the germline ends. This CDR3 is 13 amino acids long.

Remarks on this clonotype: A read error may account for a junction end that differs from germline. The chain couples TRBV11-2 to TRBJ2-7, with D uncertain. From germline, CDR1 is SGHAT and CDR2 FQNNGV. CDR3 length equals 13 residues. The CDR3 DNA sequence: TGTGCCAGCAGCTTAGCCGGCACCTACGAGCAGCACTTC. It yields the protein CASSLAGTYEQHF. The whole variable domain, remainder taken from reference TRBV11-2 and TRBJ2-7, is EAGVAQSPRYKIIEKRQSVAFWCNPISGHATLYWYQQILGQGPKLLIQFQNNGVVDDSQLPKDRFSAERLKGVDSTLKIQPAKLEDSAVYLCASSLAGTYEQHFGPGTRLTVT.

This clonotype is classed as medium-sized. The rearrangement links TRBV11-2 to TRBJ2-2; D may match TRBD1 or TRBD2 (7 bases each). The CDR3 has 14 residues. Trimming removed 2 bases from V and 6 bases from J, with 10 bases in between. Germline values: CDR1 SGHAT, CDR2 FQNNGV. CDR3 sequence reads: CASSLQGGAGELFF. CDR3 DNA: TGTGCCAGCAGCTTACAGGGGGGGGCCGGGGAGCTGTTTTTT.

This clonotype was detected ten times or more. The CDR3 region has the DNA TGCAGCGTTCGCCTGGGGGTAGATGAGCAGTTCTTC. This gives the protein CSVRLGVDEQFF. The chain combines TRBV29-1 with TRBJ2-1; tentatively, D is TRBD1 or TRBD2 (5 bases each). CDR1 is SQVTM and CDR2 is ANQGSEA in the germline V gene. V was cut by 5 bases and J by 8 bases, with 13 bases left in between. The CDR3 runs 12 residues.

A note on this clonotype: This may come from a read error, since a much larger clone is one base off. V gene TRBV6-5 combines with J gene TRBJ2-7, with a tentative D call TRBD2 (5 bases). This CDR3 spans 15 amino acids. Deletions cut 0 bases from V and 6 bases from J, with 15 bases between. CDR1 MNHEY and CDR2 SVGAGI come from the germline V gene. This CDR3 is CASSYSSGVFFEQYF. CDR3 nucleotide sequence: TGTGCCAGCAGTTACTCATCCGGGGTTTTTTTCGAGCAGTACTTC.